Sequencing of this T cell receptor beta chain was carried out in a study of human T cells and chemical hapten exposure. The overall study: The variation in per-sample TCR yields arose mainly from small differences in pooled library volumes. General study points: DPC sensitization did not alter TCRs above 1 in 1000 frequency.

As the library was built, unique molecular identifiers were attached to individual cDNA molecules. TCRdb processed the RACE reads anew with MiXCR; each CDR3 protein has one entry. The data hold around 130,000 distinct CDR3 sequences, with roughly 9.5% observed a single time. The time point: healthy volunteer bleed at 2 weeks. The starting material, unfractionated whole blood, was used for total RNA extraction. As to this clonotype: The antigen remains unidentified.

Sequenced input: whole blood. This TCR derives from a male donor in good health. Some clones in this sample may be carry-over from other donors' samples.

CDR3 region: CASRDRFSYNEQFF. The DNA for the CDR3 is TGTGCCAGCAGAGACAGGTTCTCCTACAATGAGCAGTTCTTC. The chain uses TRBV12-3 or TRBV12-4 and TRBJ2-1; D possibly corresponds to TRBD1 (6 bases). V was trimmed by 6 bases and J by 0 bases, leaving 9 bases between them. The CDR3 is made up of 14 amino acids.